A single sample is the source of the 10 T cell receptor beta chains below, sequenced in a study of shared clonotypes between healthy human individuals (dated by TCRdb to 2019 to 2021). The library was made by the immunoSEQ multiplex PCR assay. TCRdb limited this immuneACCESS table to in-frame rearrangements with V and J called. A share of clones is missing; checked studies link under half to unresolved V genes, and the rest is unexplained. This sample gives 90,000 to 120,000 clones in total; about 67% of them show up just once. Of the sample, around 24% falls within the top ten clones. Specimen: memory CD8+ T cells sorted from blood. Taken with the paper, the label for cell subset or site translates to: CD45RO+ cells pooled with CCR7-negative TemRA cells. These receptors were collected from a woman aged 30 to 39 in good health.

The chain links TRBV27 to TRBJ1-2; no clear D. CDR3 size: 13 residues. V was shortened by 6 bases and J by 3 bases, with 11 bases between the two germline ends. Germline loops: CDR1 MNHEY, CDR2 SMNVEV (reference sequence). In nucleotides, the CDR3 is TGTGCCAGCAGCTCTCTCCTTGACTATGGCTACACCTTC. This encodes CASSSLLDYGYTF.

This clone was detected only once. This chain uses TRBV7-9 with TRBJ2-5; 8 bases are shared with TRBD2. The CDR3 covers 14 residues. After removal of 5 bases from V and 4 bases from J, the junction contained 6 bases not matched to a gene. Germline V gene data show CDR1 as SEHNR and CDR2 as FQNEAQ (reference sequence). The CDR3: CASSPELAGETQYF. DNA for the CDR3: TGTGCCAGCAGCCCCGAGCTAGCGGGAGAGACCCAGTACTTC.

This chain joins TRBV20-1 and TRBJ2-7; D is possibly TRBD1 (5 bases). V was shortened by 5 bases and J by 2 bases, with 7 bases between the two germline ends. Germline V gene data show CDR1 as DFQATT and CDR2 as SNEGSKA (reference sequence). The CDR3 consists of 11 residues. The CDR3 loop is CSAPDTYEQYF. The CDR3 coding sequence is TGCAGTGCTCCGGACACCTACGAGCAGTACTTC.

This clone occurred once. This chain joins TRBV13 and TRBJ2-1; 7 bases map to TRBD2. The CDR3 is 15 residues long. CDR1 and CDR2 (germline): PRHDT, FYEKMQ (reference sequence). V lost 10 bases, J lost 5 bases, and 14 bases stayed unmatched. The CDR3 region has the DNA TGTGCCACCGGCGGGACTACGATTGGCGACAATGAGCAGTTCTTC. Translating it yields CATGGTTIGDNEQFF.

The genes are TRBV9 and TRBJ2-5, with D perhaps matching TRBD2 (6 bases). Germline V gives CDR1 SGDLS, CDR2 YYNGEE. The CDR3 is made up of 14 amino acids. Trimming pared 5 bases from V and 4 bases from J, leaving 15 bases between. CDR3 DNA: TGTGCCAGCAGTCCCGGGAGTTTTGGAGAGACCCAGTACTTC. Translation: CASSPGSFGETQYF.

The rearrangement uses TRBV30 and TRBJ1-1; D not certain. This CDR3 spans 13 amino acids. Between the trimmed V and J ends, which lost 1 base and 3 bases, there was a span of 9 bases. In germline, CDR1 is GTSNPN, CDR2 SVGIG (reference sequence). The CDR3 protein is CAWSAQLDTEAFF. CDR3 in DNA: TGTGCCTGGAGTGCCCAACTCGACACTGAAGCTTTCTTT. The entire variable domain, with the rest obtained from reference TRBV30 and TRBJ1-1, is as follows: SQTIHQWPATLVQPVGSPLSLECTVEGTSNPNLYWYRQAAGRGLQLLFYSVGIGQISSEVPQNLSASRPQDRQFILSSKKLLLSDSGFYLCAWSAQLDTEAFFGQGTRLTVV.

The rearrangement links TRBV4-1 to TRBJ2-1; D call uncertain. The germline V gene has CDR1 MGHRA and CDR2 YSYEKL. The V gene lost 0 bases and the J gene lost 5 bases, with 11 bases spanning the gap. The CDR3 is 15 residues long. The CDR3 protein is CASSQDWALNNEQFF. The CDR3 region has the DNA TGCGCCAGCAGCCAAGATTGGGCACTCAACAATGAGCAGTTCTTC.

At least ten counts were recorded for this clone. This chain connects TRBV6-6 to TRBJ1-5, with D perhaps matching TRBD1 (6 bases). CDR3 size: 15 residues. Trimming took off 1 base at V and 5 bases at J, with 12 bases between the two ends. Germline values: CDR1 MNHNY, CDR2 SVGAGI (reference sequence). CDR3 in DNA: TGTGCCAGCAGTTACTTCCGACAGGCCGATCAGCCCCAGCATTTT. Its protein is CASSYFRQADQPQHF.

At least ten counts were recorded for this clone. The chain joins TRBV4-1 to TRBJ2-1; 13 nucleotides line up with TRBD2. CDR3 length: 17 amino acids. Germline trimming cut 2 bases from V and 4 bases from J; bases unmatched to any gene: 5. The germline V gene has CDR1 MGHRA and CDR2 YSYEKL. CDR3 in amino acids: CASSQPRGLAGYNEQFF. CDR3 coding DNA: TGCGCCAGCAGCCAACCCCGGGGACTAGCGGGATACAATGAGCAGTTCTTC.

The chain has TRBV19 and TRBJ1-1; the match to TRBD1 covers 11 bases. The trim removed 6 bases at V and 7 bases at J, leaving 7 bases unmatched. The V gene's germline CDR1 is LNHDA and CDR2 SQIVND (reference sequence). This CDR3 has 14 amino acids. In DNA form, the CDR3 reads TGTGCCAGTAGGCCTGGGACAGGGGGTCTTGAAGCTTTCTTT. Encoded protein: CASRPGTGGLEAFF.